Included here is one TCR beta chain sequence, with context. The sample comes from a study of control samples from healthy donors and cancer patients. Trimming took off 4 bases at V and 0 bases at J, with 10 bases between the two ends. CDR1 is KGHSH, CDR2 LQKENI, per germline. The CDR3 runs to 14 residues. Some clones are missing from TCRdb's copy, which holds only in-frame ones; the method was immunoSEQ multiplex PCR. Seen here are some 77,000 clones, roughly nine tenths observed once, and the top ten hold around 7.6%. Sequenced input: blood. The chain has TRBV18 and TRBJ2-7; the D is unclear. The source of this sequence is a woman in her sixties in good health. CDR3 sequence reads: CASSLGTYSYEQYF. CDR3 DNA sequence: TGTGCCAGCTCACTGGGAACGTACTCCTACGAGCAGTACTTC.